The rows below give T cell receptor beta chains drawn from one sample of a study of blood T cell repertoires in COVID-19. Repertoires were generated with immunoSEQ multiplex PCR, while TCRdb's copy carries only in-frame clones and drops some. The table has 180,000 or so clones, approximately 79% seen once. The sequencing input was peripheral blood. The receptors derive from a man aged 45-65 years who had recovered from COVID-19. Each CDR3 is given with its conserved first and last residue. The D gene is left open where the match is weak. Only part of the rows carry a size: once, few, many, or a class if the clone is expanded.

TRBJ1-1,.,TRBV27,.,CASSFTRSAEAFF,TGTGCCAGCAGTTTTACGAGAAGCGCTGAAGCTTTCTTT
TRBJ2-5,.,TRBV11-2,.,CASSPQSIGVQETQYF,TGTGCCAGCAGCCCTCAGTCAATCGGGGTGCAAGAGACCCAGTACTTC
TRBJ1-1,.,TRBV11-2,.,CASRNGGITEAFF,TGTGCCAGCAGAAATGGGGGGATCACTGAAGCTTTCTTT
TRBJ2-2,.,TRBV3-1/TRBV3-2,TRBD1,CATRGTDRFTGELFF,TGTGCCACCCGTGGGACAGACAGATTCACCGGGGAGCTGTTTTTT
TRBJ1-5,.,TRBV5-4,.,CASSLGTDQPQHF,TGTGCCAGCAGCTTGGGCACTGATCAGCCCCAGCATTTT
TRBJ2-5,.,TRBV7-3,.,CASSSNNEETQYF,TGTGCCAGCAGCTCCAACAACGAAGAGACCCAGTACTTC
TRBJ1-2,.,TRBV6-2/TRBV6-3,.,CASSYSARQADLFGYTF,TGTGCCAGCAGTTACAGCGCGCGACAGGCCGACTTGTTCGGCTACACCTTC
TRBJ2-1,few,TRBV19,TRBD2,CASTPGTSGRGSYNEQFF,TGTGCCAGTACCCCAGGGACTAGCGGGAGGGGATCCTACAATGAGCAGTTCTTC
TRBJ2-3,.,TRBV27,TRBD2,CASGLAGGDTQYF,TGTGCCAGCGGCCTAGCGGGAGGAGATACGCAGTATTTT
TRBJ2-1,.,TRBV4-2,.,CATAPGEGAYNEQFF,TGTGCCACCGCCCCAGGGGAGGGGGCCTACAATGAGCAGTTCTTC
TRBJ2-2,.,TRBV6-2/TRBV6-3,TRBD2,CASSETSGSWAGELFF,TGTGCCAGCAGCGAAACTAGCGGGAGTTGGGCCGGGGAGCTGTTTTTT
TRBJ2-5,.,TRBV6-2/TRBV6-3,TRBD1,CASSYSSGTGAEETQYF,TGTGCCAGCAGTTACTCGTCCGGGACAGGGGCAGAAGAGACCCAGTACTTC
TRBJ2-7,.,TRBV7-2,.,CASSLSQGLGEQYF,TGTGCCAGCAGTTTATCACAGGGTCTAGGAGAGCAGTACTTC
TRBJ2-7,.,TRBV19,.,CASSMRRFGEQYF,TGTGCCAGTAGTATGCGTCGGTTTGGCGAGCAGTACTTC
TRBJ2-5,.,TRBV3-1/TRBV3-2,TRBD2,CASSQDPSLAGVQYF,TGTGCCAGCAGCCAAGATCCCTCGCTAGCGGGAGTACAGTACTTC
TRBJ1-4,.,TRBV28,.,CASSLERREREKLFF,TGTGCCAGCAGTTTAGAAAGGAGGGAGCGGGAAAAACTGTTTTTT
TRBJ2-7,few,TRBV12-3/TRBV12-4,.,CASSFDSYEQYF,TGTGCCAGCAGTTTTGACAGCTACGAGCAGTACTTC
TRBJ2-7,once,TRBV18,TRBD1,CASSPGTGGYEQYF,TGTGCCAGCTCACCCGGGACAGGGGGCTACGAGCAGTACTTC
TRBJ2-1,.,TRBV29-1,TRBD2,CSTRESGGTVHEQFF,TGCAGCACCCGAGAGAGCGGGGGGACGGTACATGAGCAGTTCTTC
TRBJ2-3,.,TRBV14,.,CASSPSMSLADTQYF,TGTGCCAGCAGCCCCTCCATGAGCCTAGCAGATACGCAGTATTTT
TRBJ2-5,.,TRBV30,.,CAWSKGFGSQETQYF,TGTGCCTGGAGTAAGGGGTTTGGTAGTCAAGAGACCCAGTACTTC
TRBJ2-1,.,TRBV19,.,CASSIEGASLGEQFF,TGTGCCAGTAGTATAGAGGGAGCTTCTCTAGGTGAGCAGTTCTTC
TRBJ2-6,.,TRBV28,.,CASSVDRTGANVLTF,TGTGCCAGCAGCGTCGACAGAACTGGGGCCAACGTCCTGACTTTC
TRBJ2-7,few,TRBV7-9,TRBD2,CASSPGLAGGPDYEQYF,TGTGCCAGCAGCCCGGGACTAGCGGGAGGACCCGATTACGAGCAGTACTTC
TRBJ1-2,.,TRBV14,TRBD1,CASSQVDWTGGYGYTF,TGTGCCAGCAGCCAAGTCGATTGGACAGGGGGCTACGGCTACACCTTC
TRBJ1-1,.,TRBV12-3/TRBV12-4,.,CASSQPGIGEAFF,TGTGCCAGCAGCCAACCGGGGATAGGTGAAGCTTTCTTT
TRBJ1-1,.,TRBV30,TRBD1,CAWSVQGLVPVSEAFF,TGTGCCTGGAGTGTACAGGGGCTTGTCCCGGTCAGTGAAGCTTTCTTT
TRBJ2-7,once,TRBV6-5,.,CATPRSGGSEQYF,TGTGCCACCCCGAGGTCCGGGGGTAGCGAGCAGTACTTC
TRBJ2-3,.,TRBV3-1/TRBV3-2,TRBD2,CASSRGLPDTQYF,TGTGCCAGCAGCCGGGGACTACCAGATACGCAGTATTTT
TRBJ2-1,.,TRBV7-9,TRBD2,CASSLEFRLAGPSDEQFF,TGTGCCAGCAGCTTAGAGTTTCGGCTAGCGGGGCCTTCGGATGAGCAGTTCTTC